These 7 T cell receptor beta chains were all obtained from the same sample, sequenced in a study of shared clonotypes between healthy human individuals. Assay used: immunoSEQ multiplex PCR; TCRdb lists only in-frame clones, some missing. This table has around 1.4 million clones, approximately 98.5% appearing once. Sequenced material: naive CD4+ T cells sorted from blood. Stated subset: CD45RA+ positively selected. These receptors came from a man aged 30 to 45 in good health.

The V call is TRBV7-2, the J call TRBJ2-1; no clear D. There are 13 residues in the CDR3. Trimming took 5 bases from V and 1 from J, leaving 6 bases between them. Germline CDR1 is SGHTA and CDR2 is FQGNSA. The CDR3, as DNA: TGTGCCAGCAGCAGGTGGTCCTACAATGAGCAGTTCTTC. This gives the protein CASSRWSYNEQFF.

The chain recombines TRBV29-1 with TRBJ2-7, with 10 bases identical to TRBD2. Germline CDR1 is SQVTM and CDR2 is ANQGSEA. J was trimmed by 2 bases and V by 6 bases; bases with no gene match: 4. This CDR3 comprises 13 residues. The CDR3 region is CSVVAGGPYEQYF. The DNA for the CDR3 is TGCAGCGTCGTAGCGGGAGGCCCCTACGAGCAGTACTTC.

The chain links TRBV11-2 to TRBJ2-1, with 15 bases lining up with TRBD2. The CDR3 length is 19 residues. V shed 2 bases, J shed 12 bases, and the junction held 17 bases outside the gene matches. Germline CDR1 and CDR2: SGHAT and FQNNGV. The CDR3: CASSLRTSGRAYHKDRQFF. The DNA of the CDR3 is TGTGCCAGCAGCTTAAGGACTAGCGGGAGGGCCTACCATAAAGATCGGCAGTTCTTC.

The CDR3 reads CASSEGQGALYEQYF. CDR3 bases: TGTGCCAGCAGCGAGGGACAGGGGGCCCTCTACGAGCAGTACTTC. The chain combines TRBV9 with TRBJ2-7, with 12 bases that match TRBD1. The J segment lost 3 bases and the V segment lost 3 bases, leaving 4 bases of the junction unmatched. Germline V lookup: CDR1 SGDLS, CDR2 YYNGEE. The CDR3 length is 15 residues.

V and J are TRBV25-1 and TRBJ2-5; D may be TRBD1 (6 bases). The V end was cut by 2 bases, the J end by 3 bases, with 13 bases between. The CDR3 sequence is 15 residues long. Germline assignment: CDR1 MGHDK and CDR2 SYGVNS. The CDR3 DNA reads TGTGCCAGCAGTGAAAACAGGGTTGGGAAAGAGACCCAGTACTTC. Translating it yields CASSENRVGKETQYF.

The chain has TRBV6-6 and TRBJ1-1, with D perhaps matching TRBD1 (5 bases). Germline V CDR1 and CDR2: MNHNY, SVGAGI (reference sequence). Trimming stripped 7 bases from V and 0 bases from J, with 12 bases between. This CDR3 is built from 14 residues. DNA for the CDR3: TGTGCCAGCACCCCGTGGGGGGTGAACACTGAAGCTTTCTTT. It specifies CASTPWGVNTEAFF.

The chain recombines TRBV4-3 with TRBJ2-6; D call uncertain. V was clipped by 0 bases and J by 2 bases, with 8 bases between them. Germline CDR1 LGHNA, CDR2 YSLEER. The CDR3 is 16 residues long. CDR3 protein: CASSQDLSPGANVLTF. Here the CDR3 DNA reads TGCGCCAGCAGCCAAGATCTCTCTCCTGGGGCCAACGTCCTGACTTTC.